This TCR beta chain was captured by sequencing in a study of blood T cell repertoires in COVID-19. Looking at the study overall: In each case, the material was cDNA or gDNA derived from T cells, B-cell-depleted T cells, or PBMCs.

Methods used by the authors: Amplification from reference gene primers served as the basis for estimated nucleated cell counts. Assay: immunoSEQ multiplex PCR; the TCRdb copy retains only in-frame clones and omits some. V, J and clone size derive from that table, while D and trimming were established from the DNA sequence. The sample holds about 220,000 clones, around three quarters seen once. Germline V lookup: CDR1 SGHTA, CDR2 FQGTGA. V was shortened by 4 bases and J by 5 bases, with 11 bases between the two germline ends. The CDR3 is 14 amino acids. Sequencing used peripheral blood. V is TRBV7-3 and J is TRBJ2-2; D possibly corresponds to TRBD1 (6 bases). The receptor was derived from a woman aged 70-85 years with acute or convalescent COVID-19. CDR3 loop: CASSSAQGTGELFF. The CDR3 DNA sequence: TGTGCCAGCAGCTCCGCACAGGGTACCGGGGAGCTGTTTTTT.